The sequence of this T cell receptor beta chain was determined in a study of T-cell reconstitution after alpha-beta-depleted transplantation in children. This clonotype occurred many times. Unique molecular identifiers tagged the TCRbeta library. TCRdb called the PCR reads again in MiXCR, with one record for every CDR3 protein. The table has 600,000 to 700,000 distinct CDR3 sequences, 16% seen once; the top ten hold 1.1%. The CDR3 is 16 residues long. V lost 0 bases, J lost 7 bases, and 19 bases lay in between. The germline V gene encodes CDR1 DFQATT and CDR2 SNEGSKA (reference sequence). The sequencing used PBMCs from the stem cell graft donor, collected from the stem cell graft. The V gene is TRBV20-1, the J gene TRBJ2-1, with a tentative D call TRBD1 (6 bases). The clonotype originates from a human donor who donated a stem cell graft to a child with acute myeloid leukemia. DNA of the CDR3: TGCAGTGCTAGAGATCCTACAGGGACAAAAATTAATGAGCAGTTCTTC. Residues: CSARDPTGTKINEQFF.